The 8 T cell receptor beta chains listed next were all sequenced from one sample in a study of cytomegalovirus exposure and HLA in healthy donors. Libraries were prepared by immunoSEQ multiplex PCR; TCRdb keeps only in-frame clonotypes and omits some of them. The table records about 60,000 clones, around 93% of them present only once. Sequenced input: PBMCs. These receptor sequences come from a woman under 30 in good health and CMV-seropositive.

The gene calls are TRBV2 and TRBJ1-5; 7 nucleotides line up with TRBD1. The CDR3 length is 15 residues. Trimming cost V 9 bases and J 3 bases; bases outside gene matches: 11. The germline V gene has CDR1 SNHLY and CDR2 FYNNEI. The CDR3 region is CASTAATGPNQPQHF. CDR3 coding DNA: TGTGCCAGTACCGCGGCGACAGGGCCCAATCAGCCCCAGCATTTT.

The CDR3 sequence: CASSHRTEQAFF. CDR3 nucleotide sequence: TGCGCCAGCAGCCACAGGACAGAACAGGCTTTCTTT. V usage is TRBV4-1 and J usage is TRBJ1-1; D might be TRBD1 (6 bases). Germline CDR1 is MGHRA and CDR2 is YSYEKL. Trimming shortened V by 3 bases and J by 11 bases, and 13 bases separated the two germline ends. This CDR3 is 12 amino acids long.

A few counts support this clone. The rearrangement joins TRBV7-2 to TRBJ1-6; no clear D gene. The V gene lost 3 bases and the J gene lost 7 bases, with 10 bases spanning the gap. The CDR3 covers 14 residues. The germline V gene has CDR1 SGHTA and CDR2 FQGNSA. DNA of the CDR3: TGTGCCAGCAGCTTCACGCGGGAAAATTCACCCCTCCACTTT. It encodes CASSFTRENSPLHF.

The chain links TRBV23-1 to TRBJ1-1; maybe TRBD1 (6 bases). TRBV23-1 is sorted into the ORF group, with uncertain function. This CDR3 has 17 residues. Trimming took 6 bases from V and 5 from J, leaving 25 bases between them. For the CDR3, the DNA is TGCGCCAGCAGACCTCCCCCCCATGACAGGCTGAGGACTGAAGCTTTCTTT. It specifies CASRPPPHDRLRTEAFF.

The genes are TRBV4-1 and TRBJ2-3; a possible D gene is TRBD2 (6 bases). This CDR3 is 14 amino acids long. Germline CDR1 reads MGHRA; CDR2 reads YSYEKL. The ends were cut back, 3 bases at V and 4 bases at J, with 11 bases in the middle. CDR3 coding DNA: TGCGCCAGCAGCCATGCCGCGGGGTCAGATACGCAGTATTTT. It is translated as CASSHAAGSDTQYF.

This rearrangement joins TRBV6-5 to TRBJ1-1, with D tentatively TRBD1 (6 bases). Germline V gene sequence: CDR1 MNHEY, CDR2 SVGAGI. This CDR3 comprises 14 residues. V lost 2 bases, J lost 5 bases, and 12 bases lay in between. CDR3 loop: CASSYARGGTEAFF. DNA for the CDR3: TGTGCCAGCAGTTACGCCAGGGGAGGGACTGAAGCTTTCTTT.

The chain is built from TRBV7-2 and TRBJ2-4, with 10 bases that match TRBD2. The CDR3 has 15 amino acids. The germline gives CDR1 SGHTA, CDR2 FQGNSA. Losses at the gene ends were 6 bases for V and 5 bases for J; bases not matched to a gene: 7. The CDR3 nucleotides read TGTGCCAGCAGTTTTAGCGGGGGGAATCAAAACATTCAGTACTTC. It is translated as CASSFSGGNQNIQYF.

The chain joins TRBV21-1 to TRBJ2-1; the listed D gene, TRBD1, was not tested against the DNA. TRBV21-1 is annotated as a pseudogene. CDR3 length: 16 residues. As DNA, the CDR3 is TGTGCCCAGACGACCCCGAGACAGGGGTCATGCTATGAGCAGTTCTTC. As protein: CAQTTPRQGSCYEQFF.